This paragraph reports one TCR beta chain. This sample is part of a study of CD8+ T cells in alopecia areata. V was shortened by 1 base and J by 5 bases, with 11 bases between the two germline ends. The germline V gene encodes CDR1 SGHTA and CDR2 FQGNSA. The CDR3 contains 14 residues. cDNA prepared by RNA extraction and subsequent reverse transcription served as the template for sequencing. The assay was immunoSEQ multiplex PCR, and TCRdb's table has in-frame clones only and misses some. Among 130,000 to 150,000 clones listed, approximately 49% were seen once. This sequence was found in a human donor with alopecia areata. The material was CD4+ T cells sorted from blood, obtained at week 0. This chain joins TRBV7-2 and TRBJ2-5; maybe TRBD1 (5 bases). In DNA, the CDR3 is TGTGCCAGCAGCTTAGACTCCAGGGATGAGACCCAGTACTTC. The encoded protein is CASSLDSRDETQYF.